The 5 T cell receptor beta chains listed next were all sequenced from one sample in a study of T cell repertoires in cytomegalovirus infection. Each CDR3 protein gets one entry after TCRdb re-called the reads with MiXCR. This repertoire shows approximately 500,000 distinct CDR3 sequences, 26% found once; its top ten account for approximately 13%. The sequenced sample consisted of PBMCs. The receptors originated from a human donor in good health (CMV status not recorded). Some clones in this sample may be carry-over from other donors' samples.

This clonotype came up many times. J is TRBJ2-7 and V is TRBV6-1, with unresolved D. CDR3 size: 10 residues. V was pared by 3 bases and J by 3 bases, with 0 bases between. The germline CDR1 and CDR2 sequences are MNHNS and SASEGT. This CDR3 is CASSDYEQYF. The DNA for the CDR3 is TGTGCCAGCAGTGACTACGAGCAGTACTTC.

This clonotype came up a few times. The chain combines TRBV7-9 with TRBJ1-1; TRBD1 is a possible D gene (6 bases). Trimming stripped 1 base from V and 3 bases from J, with 18 bases between. The CDR3 runs 17 residues. Looked up from germline, CDR1 is SEHNR and CDR2 is FQNEAQ (reference sequence). The CDR3 sequence: CASSLGLPGVGDTEAFF. In nucleotides, the CDR3 is TGTGCCAGCAGCTTAGGTCTGCCAGGGGTTGGGGACACTGAAGCTTTCTTT.

This clonotype occurred once. The chain links TRBV28 to TRBJ1-2; D not certain. CDR1 is MDHEN, CDR2 SYDVKM, per germline. The V gene lost 9 bases and the J gene lost 4 bases, with 18 bases spanning the gap. This CDR3 is 14 amino acids long. The CDR3 loop is CASTIGGPGYGYTF. The CDR3 region has the DNA TGTGCCAGTACCATAGGAGGGCCAGGCTATGGCTACACCTTC.

The chain joins TRBV6-5 to TRBJ2-3; D possibly uses TRBD1 or TRBD2 (5 bases each). The V gene lost 3 bases and the J gene lost 3 bases, with 13 bases spanning the gap. CDR3 length equals 15 residues. Germline CDR1 MNHEY, CDR2 SVGAGI. The CDR3: CASSYGGSFTDTQYF. The CDR3 bases are TGTGCCAGCAGTTATGGGGGTAGTTTTACAGATACGCAGTATTTT.

V gene TRBV12-3 or TRBV12-4 combines with J gene TRBJ1-2, with D uncertain. The V and J ends lost 3 bases and 4 bases respectively, with 9 bases between them. The CDR3 sequence is 13 residues long. CDR3 coding DNA: TGTGCCAGCAGTTTTTCCGGCCCCTATGGCTACACCTTC. It encodes CASSFSGPYGYTF.